The TCR beta chain under discussion was sequenced for a study of blood T cell repertoires in COVID-19 (dated by TCRdb to 2020 to 2021). With respect to the entire study: Samples from collaborators originated in the United States, Italy and Spain and spanned both the acute and convalescent phases of COVID-19. The prospective study material was composed of cDNA or gDNA derived from T cells, B-cell-depleted T cells, or PBMCs. Where available, HLA class I and class II types were taken from metadata supplied by the sample provider and were not determined by assay-based typing. Samples came from the ongoing ImmuneRACE study (first 160 participants) plus 1,254 subjects from 6 global collaborators. Subjects who had been exposed to COVID-19, were actively infected with it, or had recovered from it provided the deeply sampled blood TCRbeta repertoires that made up the dataset. A freely available public database, intended as a resource for researchers studying the immune response to SARS-CoV-2, is where the repertoires were released. The sample metadata nearly always contained a de-identified subject ID, COVID-19 status, age in years and sex.

TCRbeta CDR3 regions were amplified from genomic DNA using the immunoSEQ Assay, a bias-controlled multiplex PCR. In the source study's methods: The number of nucleated cells in each sample was estimated by amplification of reference gene primers within the assay. To quantify the absolute abundance of each unique TCRbeta CDR3 rearrangement, sequence reads were collapsed and filtered. Productive Simpson clonality was computed per sample as the square root of Simpson's diversity index over productive rearrangements. The clones in this table, taken by TCRdb from immuneACCESS, are in-frame only. Not every clone is retained; where verified, under half of the shortfall comes from an unresolved V gene, and the cause of the rest is unknown. From that table come the V and J calls and clone size; the DNA was used to work out D and trimming. The sample yields 25,000 to 40,000 clones; around 91% were counted once. 1% of the sample comes from the top ten.

The study at large found these results: The quantity of clinical and demographic metadata differed by source and by participant and was supplied without curation.

From the cysteine through the phenylalanine, the CDR3 covers 15 amino acids. Only CDR3 DNA is held: 45 bases, read in frame from base 1. A distance of 13 bases separates the germline ends of V and J, which lose 0 bases and 4 bases respectively. According to the germline V gene, CDR1 reads SGHRS and CDR2 reads YFSETQ. A note on this clone: Its binding antigen is unknown. Per-base quality was not reported, and no clone a single base away is much larger than it.

The collaborating institutions used their own protocols to collect whole blood in K2EDTA tubes. For TCRbeta analysis, collaborator samples were shipped as frozen whole blood, as isolated PBMCs, or as DNA extracted from either sample type. Recombination linked TRBV5-1 to TRBJ2-5; the D gene is possibly TRBD2, with 5 bases matching. Material for sequencing was peripheral blood. This receptor was taken from a man between 65 and 85 years old with active or convalescent COVID-19. The CDR3 protein: CASSLASRVGETQYF. The nucleotide sequence is TGCGCCAGCAGCTTGGCGTCGAGGGTTGGAGAGACCCAGTACTTC.